The 23 T cell receptor beta chains in this list originate from one sample, sequenced in a study of blood T cell repertoires in COVID-19. Libraries were prepared by immunoSEQ multiplex PCR; TCRdb keeps only in-frame clonotypes and omits some of them. The table has 150,000 or so clones, about 91% seen once. Source material: peripheral blood. The origin of the receptors is a man aged 45-60 years with acute or convalescent COVID-19.

This chain joins TRBV10-3 and TRBJ2-1; the D gene is possibly TRBD1 (5 bases). The CDR3 consists of 13 residues. V dropped 0 bases and J dropped 8 bases, with 8 bases sitting between them. Germline CDR1 and CDR2: ENHRY and SYGVKD. DNA of the CDR3: TGTGCCATCAGTGAGTCTAGGACATATGAGCAGTTCTTC. Translating it yields CAISESRTYEQFF.

This sequence joins TRBV28 and TRBJ1-3; TRBD1 matches at 7 bases. The CDR3 contains 15 residues. Germline CDR1 MDHEN, CDR2 SYDVKM. V was clipped by 6 bases and J by 2 bases; unmatched bases: 7. The CDR3 loop is CASSPTGRAGNTIYF. The CDR3 DNA reads TGTGCCAGCAGCCCGACAGGGCGGGCTGGAAACACCATATATTTT.

The chain has TRBV3-1 (or the pseudogene TRBV3-2) and TRBJ2-7; 8 positions agree with TRBD2. Losses at the gene ends were 2 bases for V and 7 bases for J; bases not matched to a gene: 16. Germline V gives CDR1 LGHDT, CDR2 YNNKEL (reference sequence). The CDR3 loop spans 17 amino acids. The CDR3 protein is CASSQRGGLDRAREQYF. In DNA form, the CDR3 reads TGTGCCAGCAGCCAAAGAGGGGGACTAGACCGGGCTCGGGAGCAGTACTTC.

The J gene is TRBJ2-1, the V gene TRBV5-1; maybe TRBD2 (6 bases). V was clipped by 4 bases and J by 3 bases, with 14 bases between them. The germline V gene encodes CDR1 SGHRS and CDR2 YFSETQ. This CDR3 has 15 residues. The CDR3 DNA sequence: TGCGCCAGCAGCCCCGATGACGGGGGCTACAATGAGCAGTTCTTC. Its protein product is CASSPDDGGYNEQFF.

J is TRBJ2-5 and V is TRBV9, with D unresolved. The CDR3 is 11 amino acids. V was clipped by 0 bases and J by 7 bases, with 4 bases between them. The germline V gene has CDR1 SGDLS and CDR2 YYNGEE. CDR3 nucleotide sequence: TGTGCCAGCAGCGTAGACGGGACCCAGTACTTC. This encodes CASSVDGTQYF.

CDR3 amino acids: CASSTRQGGDGYTF. CDR3 in DNA: TGTGCCAGCAGCACCCGACAGGGCGGTGATGGCTACACCTTC. V gene TRBV7-2 combines with J gene TRBJ1-2; 7 bases are a match to TRBD1. This CDR3 has 14 amino acids. V lost 5 bases and J lost 6; bases outside the gene matches: 9. CDR1 is SGHTA, CDR2 FQGNSA, per germline.

This clone is categorized as medium-sized. J is TRBJ2-5 and V is TRBV6-1; 12 bases fit TRBD2. The CDR3 has 15 amino acids. Germline-derived CDR1 and CDR2 are MNHNS and SASEGT. The V gene end was trimmed by 3 bases and the J gene end by 5 bases; junction bases not matched to a gene: 4. CDR3 residues: CASSEGLAGSETQYF. The CDR3 nucleotides are TGTGCCAGCAGTGAGGGACTAGCGGGTTCGGAGACCCAGTACTTC.

CDR3 sequence (DNA): TGTGCCAGCAGCGTGCATGGACAGGGGGTTCTAGCGGGAGCCAATGAGCAGTTCTTC. It yields the protein CASSVHGQGVLAGANEQFF. The chain combines TRBV9 with TRBJ2-1; D tentatively fits TRBD1 or TRBD2 (10 bases each). This CDR3 is built from 19 residues. Per germline, CDR1 SGDLS and CDR2 YYNGEE. Trimming took off 2 bases at V and 6 bases at J, with 27 bases between the two ends.

The chain links TRBV5-4 to TRBJ2-3, with 16 positions matching TRBD2. The CDR3 runs to 19 residues. Germline values: CDR1 SGHNT, CDR2 YYREEE (reference sequence). V dropped 2 bases and J dropped 3; count of bases not matched to a gene: 9. This CDR3 is CASSFPAGTSGGETDTQYF. CDR3 DNA sequence: TGTGCCAGCAGCTTTCCCGCCGGGACTAGCGGGGGGGAGACAGATACGCAGTATTTT.

The rearrangement joins TRBV12-3 or TRBV12-4 to TRBJ1-2; possible D gene TRBD1, 6 bases. This CDR3 contains 13 residues. V was cut by 3 bases and J by 8 bases, with 13 bases left in between. CDR3 in DNA: TGTGCCAGCAGTTTGTCGGGGGGGCTGGGCTACACCTTC. As protein: CASSLSGGLGYTF.

The J gene is TRBJ2-7, the V gene TRBV7-2; TRBD2 might be the D (6 bases). V lost 5 bases, J lost 0 bases, and 14 bases lay in between. This CDR3 spans 15 amino acids. CDR1 is SGHTA and CDR2 is FQGNSA in the germline V gene. The CDR3 DNA follows: TGTGCCAGCAGCACAACCGGGACTTACTCCTACGAGCAGTACTTC. This translates into CASSTTGTYSYEQYF. Drawing the rest from reference TRBV7-2 and TRBJ2-7, the complete variable domain is GAGVSQSPSNKVTEKGKDVELRCDPISGHTALYWYRQSLGQGLEFLIYFQGNSAPDKSGLPSDRFSAERTGGSVSTLTIQRTQQEDSAVYLCASSTTGTYSYEQYFGPGTRLTVT.

This clone was detected once. Germline is not matched at one junction end, which may reflect a read error. The chain joins TRBV7-7 to TRBJ1-5; 12 bases line up with TRBD1. The CDR3 length is 18 residues. The germline gives CDR1 SSHAT, CDR2 FNYEAQ (reference sequence). DNA for the CDR3: TGTGCTAGCAGCTTAGCGAATCCGGGACAGGGGGCTACTCAGCCCCAGCATTTT. Its translation: CASSLANPGQGATQPQHF.

The V gene is TRBV5-6, the J gene TRBJ2-5; TRBD1 might be the D (6 bases). CDR3 length: 15 residues. CDR1 SGHDT and CDR2 YYEEEE come from the germline V gene. The V gene lost 4 bases and the J gene lost 2 bases, with 15 bases spanning the gap. The chain's CDR3 is CASSHRVSGQETQYF. The CDR3 DNA reads as TGTGCCAGCAGCCACAGGGTCTCGGGGCAAGAGACCCAGTACTTC.

This clone was recorded a few times. This chain connects TRBV7-2 to TRBJ1-3; D call uncertain. Trimming shortened V by 2 bases and J by 0 bases, and 17 bases separated the two germline ends. In germline, CDR1 is SGHTA, CDR2 FQGNSA. This CDR3 is built from 18 residues. For the CDR3, the DNA is TGTGCCAGCAGCTTACTTAATCCGGGATTGTCCTCTGGAAACACCATATATTTT. Protein product: CASSLLNPGLSSGNTIYF.

The V call is TRBV29-1, the J call TRBJ2-7, with D possibly TRBD1 on 6 matching bases. The CDR3 has 13 amino acids. The germline gives CDR1 SQVTM, CDR2 ANQGSEA. V lost 6 bases and J lost 4, with 16 bases in between. The CDR3 DNA reads TGCAGCGTCCTTATTCAGGGGTCTTACGAGCAGTACTTC. It codes for CSVLIQGSYEQYF.

The chain combines TRBV2 with TRBJ2-7; 8 bases are a match to TRBD1. Germline CDR1 is SNHLY and CDR2 is FYNNEI. The CDR3 covers 13 residues. V shed 4 bases, J shed 9 bases, and the junction held 8 bases outside the gene matches. CDR3 protein: CASSGGTGRVQYF. CDR3 coding DNA: TGTGCCAGCAGTGGGGGGACAGGTAGAGTGCAGTACTTC.

The chain has TRBV28 and TRBJ2-7, with a possible D match to TRBD1 (6 bases). V was pared by 4 bases and J by 7 bases, with 20 bases between. Per germline, CDR1 MDHEN and CDR2 SYDVKM. CDR3 size: 15 residues. CDR3 in DNA: TGTGCCAGCAGTTCCGAGGCGACAGCCCAGGGGGAGCAGTACTTC. It translates to CASSSEATAQGEQYF.

The CDR3 coding sequence is TGTGCCAGCAGCGCCCGGGTGAGGGTTGTGAGCGGCTACACCTTC. This encodes CASSARVRVVSGYTF. The rearrangement joins TRBV9 to TRBJ1-2; no firm D call. Germline V gene sequence: CDR1 SGDLS, CDR2 YYNGEE. V lost 3 bases, J lost 8 bases, and 20 bases lay in between. The length of the CDR3 is 15 residues.

The V and J genes are TRBV29-1 and TRBJ2-7, with D possibly matching TRBD2 (5 bases). Germline V gene lookup returns CDR1 SQVTM and CDR2 ANQGSEA. The CDR3 spans 13 residues. Trimming took 4 bases from V and 5 from J, leaving 15 bases between them. In nucleotides, the CDR3 is TGCAGCGTTGGTTTCCGGCCGAGGGACGAGCAGTACTTC. Translating gives CSVGFRPRDEQYF.

CDR3 sequence: CASSHSSGIEAFEAFF. DNA of the CDR3: TGTGCCAGCAGCCACTCCTCGGGGATAGAAGCGTTTGAAGCTTTCTTT. The V call is TRBV3-1 (or the pseudogene TRBV3-2), the J call TRBJ1-1; no clear D gene. Germline V gene sequence: CDR1 LGHDT, CDR2 YNNKEL (reference sequence). The V end was cut by 3 bases, the J end by 7 bases, with 21 bases between. This CDR3 has 16 amino acids.

V gene TRBV10-2 combines with J gene TRBJ1-5, with TRBD1 identical over 8 bases. The V gene end was trimmed by 6 bases and the J gene end by 4 bases; junction bases not matched to a gene: 8. The CDR3 runs to 15 residues. The germline gives CDR1 WSHSY, CDR2 SAAADI. This chain's CDR3 is CASSVDRVRNQPQHF. The CDR3, as DNA: TGCGCCAGCAGCGTGGACAGGGTCAGGAATCAGCCCCAGCATTTT.

This chain uses TRBV5-1 with TRBJ1-4, with TRBD1 identical over 8 bases. CDR3 length equals 15 residues. The V and J ends lost 0 bases and 8 bases, in that order; junction bases with no gene match: 6. Germline V CDR1 and CDR2: SGHRS, YFSETQ. This chain's CDR3 is CASSLEQGAYEKLFF. CDR3 nucleotide sequence: TGCGCCAGCAGCTTGGAGCAGGGGGCGTACGAAAAACTGTTTTTT. The full variable domain, its missing parts supplied by reference TRBV5-1 and TRBJ1-4, is KAGVTQTPRYLIKTRGQQVTLSCSPISGHRSVSWYQQTPGQGLQFLFEYFSETQRNKGNFPGRFSGRQFSNSRSEMNVSTLELGDSALYLCASSLEQGAYEKLFFGSGTQLSVL.

V gene TRBV7-2 combines with J gene TRBJ2-2; 14 bases are shared with TRBD2. CDR3 size: 15 residues. V shed 5 bases and J 6 bases; nucleotides not matched to a gene: 2. Germline loops: CDR1 SGHTA, CDR2 FQGNSA. The CDR3 bases are TGTGCCAGCAGCCCGGGACTAGCGGGGGCCGGGGAGCTGTTTTTT. Translating it yields CASSPGLAGAGELFF.